The following is a TCR beta chain sequence with its context. What this receptor recognizes is not known. No qualities accompany the bases; no much larger clone lies one base away. The CDR3 regions of human TCRbeta chains were subjected to immunosequencing. Concerning the study's data processing: TCRs in the repertoires were matched against a reference library of SARS-CoV-2-specific TCRs that had been generated with the MIRA antigen-specificity platform. Breadth was defined as the fraction of unique TCRs that were SARS-CoV-2-associated, and depth was defined as the fraction of total T cells that were SARS-CoV-2-associated. Using the MIRA data, each spike-specific TCR was mapped to the spike region that the TCR reacts to and placed in a CD4 or CD8 class. Log10-transformed breadth and depth values were compared by one-way ANOVA with Sidak's multiple comparisons tests. Entries here come from immuneACCESS through TCRdb and include only in-frame sequences with V and J called. Some clones fail to appear in such tables; in the studies checked, an unresolved V gene covers under half of the shortfall, and the cause of the remainder is unknown. That table furnishes V, J and clone size, whereas the DNA furnished D and trimming. Recorded for this sample are more than 150,000 clones; roughly 90% of them occurred a single time. Together, the top ten hold approximately 0.97% of the sample.

Per the publication, the time point label means: baseline before first vaccination. The vaccinee samples were drawn from two UK trials, COV001 and COV002, one of which was a single-blind randomized controlled phase 2/3 trial testing AZD1222 (ChAdOx1 nCoV-19) in healthy adults. For TCRbeta chain sequencing, PBMC samples from trial participants were taken at day 0 and at day 28 after the second dose. The data derive from a study of T cell responses to AZD1222 COVID-19 vaccine (dated by TCRdb to the early 2020s). Looking at the study overall: Because spike-specific TCR depth and breadth did not differ between the two schedules, AZD1222 recipients who got a second dose at roughly 4 weeks were pooled with those who got a second dose at roughly 12 weeks. TCR sequencing covered about 230 trial participants: about 210 given two doses of AZD1222 and approximately 26 given two doses of MenACWY control vaccine. Enrollment into the trials was organized by age into subgroups of 18-55, 56-69 and 70-plus years, and those subgroups contained roughly 140, 27 and 60 TCR-sequenced participants, respectively.

The full study reports these points: Vaccine-associated CD4 TCRs spanned the whole spike protein, with dominant responses in regions 160-218 and 743-854. The 56-69-year group was small, and its depth increase did not reach significance, likely because of low power. Participants were mostly white British and included more females than males, and it was suggested by the authors that clonal diversity may have been underestimated. Only five or six AZD1222 recipients were SARS-CoV-2 seropositive at baseline, limiting conclusions about previously exposed vaccinees. Because no samples from the day 14 peak response were available, repertoires could be characterized only after the peak T cell response. Reportedly, close to half of the unique spike-specific TCRs recognized epitopes lying outside the regions that are mutated in the B.1.351 and B.1.1.7 variants. A significant rise in spike-specific TCR breadth and depth was observed after two AZD1222 doses relative to day 0 and relative to MenACWY recipients.

Between the V and J ends, shortened by 4 bases and 5 bases respectively, the junction contains 17 bases. Including the terminal cysteine and phenylalanine, the CDR3 comprises 14 residues. Here the CDR3 DNA is all that survives: 42 bases in frame from base 1. CDR1 is given as SQVTM and CDR2 as ANQGSEA, both from the germline V gene. This specimen was peripheral blood, taken on day 0 of AZD1222 vaccination. The clonotype comes from an adult in good health. The sequence links TRBV29-1 to TRBJ1-2; no D segment can be confidently identified. The CDR3 loop reads CSVGEKGYGYGYTF. The nucleotide sequence reads TGCAGCGTTGGGGAAAAGGGTTATGGGTATGGCTACACCTTC.